The 21 T cell receptor beta chains below were found in one sample sequenced in a study of CD8 T cells in Susac syndrome. After extraction with the RNeasy kit, about 0.45 to 1 ug of the RNA was reverse transcribed using random hexamers. TCRdb re-derived calls from the immunoSEQ multiplex PCR reads in MiXCR, one entry per CDR3 protein. There are some 200,000 distinct CDR3 sequences in the sample; approximately 96% occur only once, and approximately 0.098% lies in the top ten. The specimen sequenced was CD4+ T cells from PBMCs. These receptor sequences come from a human donor with Susac syndrome.

The chain links TRBV4-2 to TRBJ1-5; D gene unclear. V lost 1 base, J lost 8 bases, and 12 bases lay in between. CDR1 LGHNA and CDR2 YNFKEQ come from the germline V gene. The CDR3 runs 14 residues. DNA for the CDR3: TGTGCCAGCAGCCAAGTCGGTTTAGAGGAGCCCCAGCATTTT. Its protein product is CASSQVGLEEPQHF.

The sample holds one count of this clonotype. The chain uses TRBV4-1 and TRBJ1-4, with TRBD1 matching over 8 bases. CDR1 and CDR2 (germline): MGHRA, YSYEKL. CDR3 length: 15 residues. After removal of 4 bases from V and 8 bases from J, the junction contained 9 bases not matched to a gene. Here the CDR3 reads CASSPPRTGIEKLFF. The CDR3 DNA is TGCGCCAGCAGCCCCCCCCGGACAGGGATAGAAAAACTGTTTTTT.

In this sample, this clonotype turned up once. The CDR3 loop reads CASGSRGHREAFF. The CDR3, as DNA: TGTGCCAGCGGATCCAGAGGACATAGGGAAGCTTTCTTT. This sequence joins TRBV12-3 or TRBV12-4 and TRBJ1-1; a weak D match, TRBD1 (5 bases). The length of the CDR3 is 13 residues. Trimming left V 8 bases short and J 8 bases short, with 18 bases between.

This chain connects TRBV9 to TRBJ2-1, with 9 bases identical to TRBD2. CDR1 is SGDLS, CDR2 YYNGEE, per germline. V lost 0 bases, J lost 9 bases, and 4 bases stayed unmatched. The CDR3 loop spans 14 amino acids. The CDR3 region is CASSVDLAGREQFF. CDR3 DNA: TGTGCCAGCAGCGTAGACCTAGCGGGGCGTGAGCAGTTCTTC.

The chain joins TRBV3-1 to TRBJ2-1, with TRBD2 identical over 11 bases. V shed 1 base, J shed 15 bases, and the junction held 2 bases outside the gene matches. The CDR3 is 12 residues long. CDR1 is LGHDT and CDR2 is YNNKEL in the germline V gene (reference sequence). The CDR3 sequence is CASSQATSGVFF. CDR3 DNA sequence: TGTGCCAGCAGCCAAGCGACTAGCGGGGTGTTCTTC.

The chain joins TRBV29-1 to TRBJ2-5, with D uncertain. CDR3 length: 12 amino acids. The V gene lost 4 bases and the J gene lost 3 bases, with 9 bases spanning the gap. Germline V gene data show CDR1 as SQVTM and CDR2 as ANQGSEA. CDR3 nucleotides: TGCAGCGTTGGGCCGAATGAAGAGACCCAGTACTTC. It codes for CSVGPNEETQYF.

This sequence joins TRBV10-3 and TRBJ2-6; no clear D gene. Germline V CDR1 and CDR2: ENHRY, SYGVKD. The V and J ends lost 4 bases and 2 bases respectively, with 6 bases between them. This CDR3 has 14 amino acids. The DNA of the CDR3 is TGTGCCATCAGTGGGAGAACTGGGGCCAACGTCCTGACTTTC. Protein product: CAISGRTGANVLTF.

V gene TRBV20-1 combines with J gene TRBJ2-7; D might be TRBD1 or TRBD2, each matching 5 bases. CDR1 is DFQATT and CDR2 is SNEGSKA in the germline V gene (reference sequence). V was cut by 6 bases and J by 8 bases, with 17 bases left in between. The CDR3 is 12 amino acids. The CDR3 DNA reads as TGCAGTGCGCACGAGAATGGGGGAAAGCAGTACTTC. It yields the protein CSAHENGGKQYF.

The chain has TRBV9 and TRBJ2-5; 11 bases agree with TRBD2. The V and J ends lost 0 bases and 2 bases, in that order; junction bases with no gene match: 12. The germline gives CDR1 SGDLS, CDR2 YYNGEE. The CDR3 has 19 amino acids. The DNA for the CDR3 is TGTGCCAGCAGCGTAGATCCCCCAGGGGCTAGCGGGGGGCAAGAGACCCAGTACTTC. This encodes CASSVDPPGASGGQETQYF.

The J gene is TRBJ2-2, the V gene TRBV6-5; 7 bases fit TRBD1. Germline CDR1 and CDR2: MNHEY and SVGAGI. The CDR3 totals 14 residues. V lost 5 bases, J lost 4 bases, and 4 bases stayed unmatched. In nucleotides, the CDR3 is TGTGCCAGCAGTGGACAGGCGGGCACCGGGGAGCTGTTTTTT. Its protein product is CASSGQAGTGELFF.

The chain couples TRBV25-1 to TRBJ1-1; D is unresolved. V was trimmed by 4 bases and J by 5 bases, leaving 5 bases between them. CDR1 and CDR2 (germline): MGHDK, SYGVNS. The CDR3 sequence is 11 residues long. CDR3 bases: TGTGCCAGCAGTGTGGAGACTGAAGCTTTCTTT. Its translation: CASSVETEAFF.

The genes are TRBV7-3 and TRBJ2-5; no definite D call. The V end lost 2 bases, the J end lost 1 base, and 14 bases lay between the germline ends. This CDR3 spans 16 amino acids. In germline, CDR1 is SGHTA, CDR2 FQGTGA. CDR3 DNA sequence: TGTGCCAGCAGCTTAGGGCCAGCCTCGACCCAAGAGACCCAGTACTTC. Translating it yields CASSLGPASTQETQYF. Full variable domain (outside the CDR3, taken from reference TRBV7-3 and TRBJ2-5): GAGVSQTPSNKVTEKGKYVELRCDPISGHTALYWYRQSLGQGPEFLIYFQGTGAADDSGLPNDRFFAVRPEGSVSTLKIQRTERGDSAVYLCASSLGPASTQETQYFGPGTRLLVL.

The chain couples TRBV20-1 to TRBJ1-1, with 9 bases aligning to TRBD1. V trimming: 0 bases; J trimming: 1 base; junction bases outside the gene matches: 18. Looked up from germline, CDR1 is DFQATT and CDR2 is SNEGSKA (reference sequence). The CDR3 consists of 20 residues. In DNA form, the CDR3 reads TGCAGTGCTAGAGATCCCCTGGGACAGGGCTACCGCGGAGGGAACACTGAAGCTTTCTTT. As protein: CSARDPLGQGYRGGNTEAFF.

V and J are TRBV6-6 and TRBJ2-5; D assignment may be TRBD1 or TRBD2 (5 bases each). CDR3 length: 14 amino acids. Between the trimmed V and J ends, which lost 2 bases and 3 bases, there was a span of 10 bases. Germline CDR1 MNHNY, CDR2 SVGAGI (reference sequence). Here the CDR3 DNA reads TGTGCCAGCAGTTACGGGACGGGGAAAGAGACCCAGTACTTC. This codes for CASSYGTGKETQYF.

V and J are TRBV3-1 and TRBJ2-1; unclear D gene. The CDR3 has 15 residues. Trimming cost V 4 bases and J 10 bases, with 20 bases left between them. In germline, CDR1 is LGHDT, CDR2 YNNKEL (reference sequence). The CDR3: CASSPGTSALDEQFF. The CDR3 bases are TGTGCCAGCAGCCCCGGAACTTCAGCTTTAGACGAGCAGTTCTTC.

The chain combines TRBV9 with TRBJ2-7; tentatively, D is TRBD1 (5 bases). The CDR3 loop spans 14 amino acids. CDR1 and CDR2 from the germline V gene are SGDLS and YYNGEE. V lost 0 bases to trimming and J lost 5 bases, with 12 bases between them. CDR3 DNA: TGTGCCAGCAGCGTAGCTTCACAGGAGAACGAGCAGTACTTC. It yields the protein CASSVASQENEQYF.

This chain links TRBV5-6 with TRBJ2-3; possibly TRBD2 for D (5 bases). Germline lookup yields CDR1 SGHDT and CDR2 YYEEEE. The CDR3 has 16 residues. Trimming pared 4 bases from V and 2 bases from J, leaving 17 bases between. The chain's CDR3 is CASSLEGEGPTDTQYF. The CDR3 DNA reads as TGTGCCAGCAGCCTAGAGGGAGAGGGCCCCACAGATACGCAGTATTTT.

Of note for this clonotype: One junction end does not reproduce the germline sequence, and a read error may be involved. The DNA for the CDR3 is TGCGCCAGCAGCCTGGGGGTCGGGGGGGCCTTGCAGGACTTC. Translation: CASSLGVGGALQDF. The chain combines TRBV5-1 with TRBJ2-5, with TRBD2 matching 8 bases. CDR3 length equals 14 residues. Per germline, CDR1 SGHRS and CDR2 YFSETQ.

The chain recombines TRBV11-2 with TRBJ2-1, with D perhaps TRBD2 (5 bases). Trimming took off 5 bases at V and 0 bases at J, with 20 bases between the two ends. Germline V lookup: CDR1 SGHAT, CDR2 FQNNGV. The CDR3 spans 18 residues. CDR3 residues: CASSPRTASISSYNEQFF. DNA for the CDR3: TGTGCCAGCAGCCCCCGAACCGCTAGCATTAGCTCCTACAATGAGCAGTTCTTC.

This clonotype occurred once. The chain uses TRBV7-3 and TRBJ2-1, with D possibly TRBD1 on 5 matching bases. V gave up 7 bases and J gave up 9 bases, with 10 bases separating them. Germline values: CDR1 SGHTA, CDR2 FQGTGA. The CDR3 spans 11 residues. The CDR3 reads CASTQGSEQFF. DNA for the CDR3: TGTGCCAGCACCCAGGGTAGTGAGCAGTTCTTC.

The rearrangement links TRBV20-1 to TRBJ2-7, with 10 bases identical to TRBD2. V lost 5 bases, J lost 4 bases, and 14 bases stayed unmatched. CDR1 is DFQATT and CDR2 is SNEGSKA in the germline V gene (reference sequence). The CDR3 has 16 amino acids. Here the CDR3 reads CSAPDWGSGGRYEQYF. The DNA of the CDR3 is TGCAGTGCTCCAGATTGGGGTAGCGGGGGGCGGTACGAGCAGTACTTC.